The 30 T cell receptor beta chains below were found in one sample sequenced in a study of PD-L1 blockade in urothelial cancer. Generated by immunoSEQ multiplex PCR, the TCRdb table keeps only in-frame clones and is missing some. The sample holds fewer than 60,000 clones; approximately 88% are singletons and the top ten take 1% to 1.5%. Time point here: pretreatment peripheral blood. This sample comprised PBMCs, obtained around atezolizumab (anti-PD-L1) treatment. These receptors all come from a man between 45 and 60 years old with urothelial cancer.

The V call is TRBV10-3, the J call TRBJ2-5; 8 bases agree with TRBD2. Trimming at V came to 11 bases and at J to 5 bases, leaving 10 bases not matched to a gene. The CDR3 covers 13 residues. CDR1 and CDR2 from the germline V gene are ENHRY and SYGVKD. CDR3 sequence reads: CAVSRGGYETQYF. In DNA, the CDR3 is TGTGCCGTAAGTCGGGGGGGATATGAGACCCAGTACTTC.

The gene calls are TRBV6-1 and TRBJ1-5, with D perhaps matching TRBD1 (6 bases). CDR3 size: 15 residues. The germline CDR1 and CDR2 sequences are MNHNS and SASEGT. Trimming stripped 7 bases from V and 0 bases from J, with 13 bases between. CDR3 in amino acids: CASTGAPYSNQPQHF. The CDR3 nucleotides are TGTGCCAGCACAGGGGCACCTTATAGCAATCAGCCCCAGCATTTT.

V gene TRBV27 combines with J gene TRBJ2-1; 16 nucleotides match TRBD2. The CDR3 length is 16 residues. V trimming: 6 bases; J trimming: 7 bases; junction bases outside the gene matches: 6. The germline gives CDR1 MNHEY, CDR2 SMNVEV (reference sequence). The CDR3 protein is CASSGTSGGARNEQFF. The DNA of the CDR3 is TGTGCCAGCAGCGGGACTAGCGGGGGGGCTAGGAATGAGCAGTTCTTC.

The chain has TRBV6-6 and TRBJ2-5; a possible D gene is TRBD2 (6 bases). In germline, CDR1 is MNHNY, CDR2 SVGAGI (reference sequence). The CDR3 totals 13 residues. V lost 8 bases and J lost 5, with 15 bases in between. DNA for the CDR3: TGTGCCAGCTCGAGAGGAGGGCGCGAGACCCAGTACTTC. As protein: CASSRGGRETQYF.

This clone has a handful of counts. The chain uses TRBV2 and TRBJ2-7; 8 bases map to TRBD2. CDR3 size: 15 residues. V dropped 8 bases and J dropped 7; count of bases not matched to a gene: 16. The germline gives CDR1 SNHLY, CDR2 FYNNEI. In nucleotides, the CDR3 is TGTGCCAGCTCGCCTAGGACCGGGGGGGCGAAGGAGCAGTACTTC. It translates to CASSPRTGGAKEQYF.

The gene calls are TRBV28 and TRBJ1-2; the D gene is possibly TRBD1 (5 bases). This CDR3 has 17 residues. The germline V and J ends were trimmed by 1 base and 5 bases, with 20 bases remaining between them. Per germline, CDR1 MDHEN and CDR2 SYDVKM. CDR3 sequence reads: CASSLSLGTVVPYGYTF. The CDR3 DNA follows: TGTGCCAGCAGTTTATCGTTGGGGACTGTGGTTCCGTATGGCTACACCTTC.

The rearrangement joins TRBV11-3 to TRBJ1-2, with TRBD1 matching over 7 bases. Trimming removed 1 base from V and 0 bases from J; junction bases left unmatched: 5. CDR1 and CDR2 (germline): SGHNT, YENEEA. The CDR3 totals 16 residues. CDR3 sequence: CASSLGRDRTNYGYTF. The CDR3 coding sequence is TGTGCCAGCAGCTTAGGCCGGGACAGAACTAACTATGGCTACACCTTC.

This sequence joins TRBV4-1 and TRBJ2-2; 9 nucleotides match TRBD1. Germline lookup yields CDR1 MGHRA and CDR2 YSYEKL. After removal of 1 base from V and 7 bases from J, the junction contained 4 bases not matched to a gene. The CDR3 is 15 residues long. CDR3 DNA: TGCGCCAGCAGCCAAGGGACAGGGGCGGGCGGGGAGCTGTTTTTT. Protein product: CASSQGTGAGGELFF.

The rearrangement joins TRBV9 to TRBJ2-6; 10 bases agree with TRBD1. CDR1 is SGDLS, CDR2 YYNGEE, per germline. V lost 2 bases, J lost 0 bases, and 14 bases stayed unmatched. The CDR3 extends over 21 amino acids. The CDR3 sequence: CASSVRFDRGLRSSGANVLTF. The CDR3 DNA is TGTGCCAGCAGCGTTCGTTTCGACAGGGGGCTTAGGTCCTCTGGGGCCAACGTCCTGACTTTC. Together with reference TRBV9 and TRBJ2-6, the CDR3 gives the full variable domain: DSGVTQTPKHLITATGQRVTLRCSPRSGDLSVYWYQQSLDQGLQFLIQYYNGEERAKGNILERFSAQQFPDLHSELNLSSLELGDSALYFCASSVRFDRGLRSSGANVLTFGAGSRLTVL.

The V gene is TRBV30, the J gene TRBJ2-1, with D possibly TRBD1 on 5 matching bases. Germline CDR1 reads GTSNPN; CDR2 reads SVGIG (reference sequence). This CDR3 has 11 amino acids. The ends were cut back, 6 bases at V and 7 bases at J, with 10 bases in the middle. The CDR3 coding sequence is TGTGCCTGTGGGGCGGCGAATGAGCAGTTCTTC. This sequence encodes CACGAANEQFF.

V and J are TRBV6-4 and TRBJ2-7, with unresolved D. The CDR3 has 12 residues. CDR1 and CDR2 from the germline V gene are MRHNA and SNTAGT. The V end was cut by 4 bases, the J end by 3 bases, with 7 bases between. The CDR3 protein is CASSAPGYEQYF. The CDR3 DNA sequence: TGTGCCAGCAGTGCCCCGGGCTACGAGCAGTACTTC.

CDR3 in DNA: TGTGCCAGCAGCTTTAGCGGGGCCAGCACAGATACGCAGTATTTT. Protein: CASSFSGASTDTQYF. The chain links TRBV7-9 to TRBJ2-3; 8 nucleotides align to TRBD2. With V trimmed by 3 bases and J by 0 bases, 2 bases remained unmatched. CDR1 and CDR2 from the germline V gene are SEHNR and FQNEAQ (reference sequence). There are 15 residues in the CDR3.

The chain is built from TRBV19 and TRBJ2-7; 14 nucleotides align to TRBD2. The CDR3 loop spans 17 amino acids. J was trimmed by 3 bases and V by 4 bases; bases with no gene match: 8. Germline V lookup: CDR1 LNHDA, CDR2 SQIVND (reference sequence). The CDR3 DNA follows: TGTGCCAGTAGTAGCCCCGGACTAGCGGGAGGTCTCTACGAGCAGTACTTC. It translates to CASSSPGLAGGLYEQYF.

This chain uses TRBV28 with TRBJ2-7, with 10 bases that match TRBD2. Trimming removed 5 bases from V and 7 bases from J; junction bases left unmatched: 8. Per the germline V gene, CDR1 is MDHEN and CDR2 is SYDVKM. The CDR3 length is 14 residues. The CDR3 DNA follows: TGTGCCAGCAGTCGGACTAGCGGAGCCAGAGAGCAGTACTTC. It translates to CASSRTSGAREQYF.

The gene calls are TRBV29-1 and TRBJ2-1, with 12 nucleotides matching TRBD2. Germline-derived CDR1 and CDR2 are SQVTM and ANQGSEA. Trimming took 4 bases from V and 16 from J; bases not matched to a gene: 11. This CDR3 is 13 amino acids long. CDR3 sequence (DNA): TGCAGCGTTGCCCCGAAGACTAGCGGGAGTGGCTTCTTC. It specifies CSVAPKTSGSGFF.

As concerns this clone: An end of the junction does not agree with germline; a read error may underlie this. The chain employs TRBV7-7 and TRBJ2-1, with 12 nucleotides matching TRBD2. CDR1 is SSHAT, CDR2 FNYEAQ, per germline (reference sequence). The CDR3 runs 19 residues. Here the CDR3 reads CASSLARLAGATSYNEQFF. DNA of the CDR3: TGTGCTAGCAGCTTAGCCCGACTAGCGGGGGCTACTTCCTACAATGAGCAGTTCTTC. Combining the CDR3 with reference TRBV7-7 and TRBJ2-1 gives the whole variable domain GAGVSQSPRYKVTKRGQDVTLRCDPISSHATLYWYQQALGQGPEFLTYFNYEAQPDKSGLPSDRFSAERPEGSISTLTIQRTEQRDSAMYRCASSLARLAGATSYNEQFFGPGTRLTVL.

This rearrangement joins TRBV6-5 to TRBJ1-3; possibly TRBD1 for D (6 bases). V was trimmed by 6 bases and J by 0 bases, leaving 9 bases between them. Germline V gene data show CDR1 as MNHEY and CDR2 as SVGAGI. This CDR3 contains 14 residues. Written as DNA, the CDR3 is TGTGCCAGCAGGCAACAGGGCTCTGGAAACACCATATATTTT. It encodes CASRQQGSGNTIYF.

The V gene is TRBV19, the J gene TRBJ2-5; D might be TRBD2 (5 bases). V lost 3 bases and J 7 bases, leaving 9 bases between the germline ends. Germline V gene lookup returns CDR1 LNHDA and CDR2 SQIVND (reference sequence). The CDR3 is 12 amino acids. CDR3 region: CASSISEGTQYF. The CDR3 nucleotides read TGTGCCAGTAGTATCTCTGAGGGGACCCAGTACTTC.

The chain uses TRBV27 and TRBJ1-5; TRBD1 matches 10 bases. Germline-derived CDR1 and CDR2 are MNHEY and SMNVEV (reference sequence). J lost 1 base, V lost 6 bases, and 9 bases had no gene match. The CDR3 has 17 residues. CDR3 DNA sequence: TGTGCCAGCAGGGGGACAGGGGCCCTCGGGAGCAATCAGCCCCAGCATTTT. Encoded protein: CASRGTGALGSNQPQHF.

This clone was detected a few times. The chain uses TRBV18 and TRBJ2-7; maybe TRBD1 (5 bases). Looked up from germline, CDR1 is KGHSH and CDR2 is LQKENI. V gave up 4 bases and J gave up 5 bases, with 21 bases separating them. This CDR3 is 16 amino acids long. CDR3 region: CASSQTERWGLDEQYF. CDR3 DNA: TGTGCCAGCTCACAGACAGAACGGTGGGGTTTGGACGAGCAGTACTTC.

The V and J genes are TRBV6-4 and TRBJ2-3; no definite D call. The CDR3 runs 16 residues. Germline lookup yields CDR1 MRHNA and CDR2 SNTAGT. V lost 6 bases and J 2 bases, leaving 18 bases between the germline ends. The CDR3 loop reads CASRESRYSLTDTQYF. In DNA form, the CDR3 reads TGTGCCAGCAGGGAAAGTAGATACAGCCTCACAGATACGCAGTATTTT.

The chain has TRBV30 and TRBJ1-2; the D gene is possibly TRBD1 (6 bases). The CDR3 loop spans 12 amino acids. The germline V and J ends were trimmed by 1 base and 4 bases, with 7 bases remaining between them. Germline CDR1 and CDR2: GTSNPN and SVGIG (reference sequence). As DNA, the CDR3 is TGTGCCTGGAGTGAGGACAGCTATGGCTACACCTTC. Translated: CAWSEDSYGYTF.

CDR3: CASSARLASDTQYF. In DNA, the CDR3 is TGTGCCAGCAGTGCTCGACTAGCGTCAGATACGCAGTATTTT. V gene TRBV25-1 combines with J gene TRBJ2-3; 8 nucleotides match TRBD2. Per germline, CDR1 MGHDK and CDR2 SYGVNS. With 4 bases clipped from V and 4 bases from J, the junction kept 4 bases outside the gene matches. There are 14 residues in the CDR3.

The chain recombines TRBV30 with TRBJ2-3; TRBD1 matches 9 bases. V trimming: 5 bases; J trimming: 4 bases; junction bases outside the gene matches: 13. In germline, CDR1 is GTSNPN, CDR2 SVGIG (reference sequence). The CDR3 is 16 residues long. As DNA, the CDR3 is TGTGCCTGGTACGTACCGGGACAGGGTCTTCCAGATACGCAGTATTTT. Its translation: CAWYVPGQGLPDTQYF.

This clone showed up just a few times. V gene TRBV10-3 combines with J gene TRBJ2-1, with 7 bases identical to TRBD2. Germline lookup yields CDR1 ENHRY and CDR2 SYGVKD. CDR3 length: 14 residues. Unmatched junction bases numbered 6, after V lost 4 bases and J lost 6 bases. DNA for the CDR3: TGTGCCATCAGTGTGGGGGGGACGATCAATGAGCAGTTCTTC. Amino acid sequence: CAISVGGTINEQFF.

This clone was recorded once. Here the CDR3 DNA reads TGCGCCAGCAGCCCAAGGACAGGTGTGGATGAGCAGTTCTTC. Encoded protein: CASSPRTGVDEQFF. The rearrangement uses TRBV5-1 and TRBJ2-1; TRBD1 agrees at 7 bases. Per germline, CDR1 SGHRS and CDR2 YFSETQ. CDR3 length equals 14 residues. The ends lost 4 bases at V and 8 bases at J; junction bases unmatched: 9. Full variable domain (missing parts from reference TRBV5-1 and TRBJ2-1): KAGVTQTPRYLIKTRGQQVTLSCSPISGHRSVSWYQQTPGQGLQFLFEYFSETQRNKGNFPGRFSGRQFSNSRSEMNVSTLELGDSALYLCASSPRTGVDEQFFGPGTRLTVL.

This sequence joins TRBV19 and TRBJ2-7; TRBD1 might be the D (6 bases). The CDR3 runs to 13 residues. Trimming cost V 1 base and J 3 bases, with 7 bases left between them. Germline V gene data show CDR1 as LNHDA and CDR2 as SQIVND (reference sequence). The CDR3 DNA reads as TGTGCCAGTAGTATAGGGACAGACTACGAGCAGTACTTC. Translation: CASSIGTDYEQYF.

This sequence joins TRBV9 and TRBJ2-1, with unresolved D. The V and J ends lost 0 bases and 15 bases respectively, with 13 bases between them. Germline V gene lookup returns CDR1 SGDLS and CDR2 YYNGEE. The CDR3 consists of 12 residues. CDR3 DNA: TGTGCCAGCAGCGTAGGCCCTCAACAGTTGTTCTTC. Its translation: CASSVGPQQLFF.

V usage is TRBV11-2 and J usage is TRBJ1-2; TRBD1 matches 7 bases. Germline CDR1 reads SGHAT; CDR2 reads FQNNGV. This CDR3 is 15 amino acids long. The V segment lost 6 bases and the J segment 4 bases; nucleotides outside the gene matches: 11. This chain's CDR3 is CASSITGARGYGYTF. CDR3 nucleotide sequence: TGTGCCAGCAGTATCACAGGGGCCAGGGGCTATGGCTACACCTTC.

The J gene is TRBJ1-1, the V gene TRBV7-9, with 7 bases identical to TRBD1. V lost 5 bases and J lost 0; bases outside the gene matches: 6. The CDR3 is 15 amino acids. Germline V gives CDR1 SEHNR, CDR2 FQNEAQ (reference sequence). The CDR3: CASSQPGGMNTEAFF. As DNA, the CDR3 is TGTGCCAGCAGCCAGCCAGGGGGGATGAACACTGAAGCTTTCTTT.